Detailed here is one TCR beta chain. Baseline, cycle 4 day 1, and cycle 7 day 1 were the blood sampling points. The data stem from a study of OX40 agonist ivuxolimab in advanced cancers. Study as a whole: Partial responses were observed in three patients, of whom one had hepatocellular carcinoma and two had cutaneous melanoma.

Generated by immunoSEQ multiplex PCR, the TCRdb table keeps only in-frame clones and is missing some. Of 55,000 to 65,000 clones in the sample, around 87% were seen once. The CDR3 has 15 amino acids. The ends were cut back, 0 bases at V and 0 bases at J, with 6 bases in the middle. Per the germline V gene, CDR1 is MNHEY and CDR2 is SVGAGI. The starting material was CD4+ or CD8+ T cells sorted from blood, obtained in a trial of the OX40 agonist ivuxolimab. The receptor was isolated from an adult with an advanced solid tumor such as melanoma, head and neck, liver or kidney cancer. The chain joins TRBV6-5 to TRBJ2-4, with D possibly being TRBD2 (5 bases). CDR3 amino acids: CASSYSRVAKNIQYF. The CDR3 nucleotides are TGTGCCAGCAGTTACTCGAGGGTAGCCAAAAACATTCAGTACTTC.